The T cell receptor beta chain under discussion was sequenced for a study of CD8 T cells in ankylosing spondylitis. Findings of the study overall: Researchers reportedly found disease-linked clones significantly enriched in matched ankylosing spondylitis synovial fluid. The study identified a TCR beta motif of several highly homologous variants that appeared characteristic of ankylosing spondylitis blood. Relatively scarce in peripheral blood, disease-linked clones were CD8+.

Trimming stripped 4 bases from V and 1 base from J, with 13 bases between. Germline lookup yields CDR1 SGHDN and CDR2 FVKESK. The CDR3 sequence is 15 residues long. It was by quantitative 5'-RACE with molecular barcodes that TCR beta libraries were made. TCRdb reprocessed the 5' RACE reads via MiXCR and lists one record per CDR3 protein. The profile shows over 600,000 distinct CDR3 sequences, around 19% of them singletons. This clonotype was detected only a few times. The target antigen is unknown. The TCR was taken from a male donor with ankylosing spondylitis. V usage is TRBV14 and J usage is TRBJ1-2; no definite D call. The sequenced material came from blood, either unsorted or a sorted T cell fraction (not recorded which). CDR3: CASSPKSDLNYGYTF. The CDR3, as DNA: TGTGCCAGCAGCCCCAAGAGCGACCTTAACTATGGCTACACCTTC.